A single sample is the source of the 3 T cell receptor beta chains below, sequenced in a study of T cell responses to AZD1222 COVID-19 vaccine. Generated by immunoSEQ multiplex PCR, the TCRdb table keeps only in-frame clones and is missing some. Of 130,000 to 150,000 clones listed, 80% to 85% were seen once; the top ten hold about 3.8%. The sample here was peripheral blood, taken on day 0 of MenACWY control vaccination. The receptors here all came from an adult in good health.

This clone was counted between two and nine times. The V gene is TRBV9, the J gene TRBJ2-1; D is tentatively TRBD1 or TRBD2 (6 bases each). Germline CDR1 is SGDLS and CDR2 is YYNGEE. V dropped 0 bases and J dropped 8 bases, with 12 bases sitting between them. This CDR3 has 14 amino acids. CDR3 bases: TGTGCCAGCAGCGTAGAGGGGGGCCCCGATGAGCAGTTCTTC. This translates into CASSVEGGPDEQFF. The full variable domain, completed using reference TRBV9 and TRBJ2-1, is DSGVTQTPKHLITATGQRVTLRCSPRSGDLSVYWYQQSLDQGLQFLIQYYNGEERAKGNILERFSAQQFPDLHSELNLSSLELGDSALYFCASSVEGGPDEQFFGPGTRLTVL.

V and J are TRBV28 and TRBJ1-1; D not resolved. CDR3 length: 11 amino acids. Germline CDR1 and CDR2: MDHEN and SYDVKM. V lost 7 bases to trimming and J lost 1 base, with 4 bases between them. The CDR3 DNA sequence: TGTGCCAGCATCGAGAACACTGAAGCTTTCTTT. Protein sequence: CASIENTEAFF.

The J gene is TRBJ1-1, the V gene TRBV19; 9 bases agree with TRBD1. The CDR3 length is 14 residues. The germline gives CDR1 LNHDA, CDR2 SQIVND (reference sequence). V shed 8 bases and J 0 bases; nucleotides not matched to a gene: 4. This chain's CDR3 is CASGGQGMNTEAFF. DNA for the CDR3: TGTGCCAGTGGGGGACAGGGTATGAACACTGAAGCTTTCTTT.